Following are 18 T cell receptor beta chains from one sample sequenced in a study of shared clonotypes between healthy human individuals. Measured with immunoSEQ multiplex PCR; TCRdb has only the in-frame clones, and not every one. The sample includes a few million clones, over 85% seen only once; the top ten take 0.39%. The source material was naive CD4+ T cells from PBMCs. Subset specified: CD45RA+ positively selected. The receptors shown here come from a young man in good health. Some clones in this sample may be carry-over from other donors' samples.

The chain combines TRBV6-6 with TRBJ2-1; D remains ambiguous. Germline CDR1 is MNHNY and CDR2 is SVGAGI (reference sequence). The CDR3 extends over 15 amino acids. V was cut by 6 bases and J by 3 bases, with 15 bases left in between. This chain's CDR3 is CASSLGGPRYNEQFF. Written as DNA, the CDR3 is TGTGCCAGCAGCTTAGGCGGCCCCCGCTACAATGAGCAGTTCTTC.

The chain has TRBV9 and TRBJ2-3; D remains unclear. V was trimmed by 4 bases and J by 0 bases, leaving 12 bases between them. CDR3 length: 15 residues. The germline V gene has CDR1 SGDLS and CDR2 YYNGEE. The CDR3 is CASSPRSTSTDTQYF. For the CDR3, the DNA is TGTGCCAGCAGCCCCAGGTCTACAAGCACAGATACGCAGTATTTT.

V and J are TRBV28 and TRBJ1-2; 8 nucleotides match TRBD1. V lost 5 bases to trimming and J lost 8 bases; unmatched junction nucleotides: 10. Germline CDR1 is MDHEN and CDR2 is SYDVKM. There are 14 residues in the CDR3. The CDR3, as DNA: TGTGCCAGCAGTCCCCTCCGACAGGGGCGAGGCTACACCTTC. Protein sequence: CASSPLRQGRGYTF.

The chain couples TRBV30 to TRBJ2-1; a possible D gene is TRBD2 (5 bases). This CDR3 has 12 amino acids. Looked up from germline, CDR1 is GTSNPN and CDR2 is SVGIG (reference sequence). V was shortened by 2 bases and J by 9 bases, with 11 bases between the two germline ends. The CDR3 protein is CAWSKLAGEQFF. The CDR3 nucleotides are TGTGCCTGGAGTAAACTTGCGGGTGAGCAGTTCTTC.

The rearrangement joins TRBV7-6 to TRBJ2-7; maybe TRBD2 (5 bases). V was trimmed by 4 bases and J by 2 bases, leaving 6 bases between them. Germline CDR1 and CDR2: SGHVS and FNYEAQ. The CDR3 is 12 residues long. The CDR3 spells CASSSGAYEQYF. The CDR3 nucleotides read TGTGCCAGCAGCTCCGGGGCCTACGAGCAGTACTTC.

This chain joins TRBV21-1 and TRBJ2-3; TRBD2 is taken as the D call from the table, unchecked against the DNA. TRBV21-1 is deemed a pseudogene. This CDR3 contains 20 residues. CDR3 nucleotides: TGTGCCAGCAGCAAATCAACTAGCGGGAGGCCGCACTGTAGCACAGATACGCAGTATTTT. This sequence encodes CASSKSTSGRPHCSTDTQYF.

The chain employs TRBV28 and TRBJ2-3, with TRBD2 as a possible D gene (5 bases). Germline-derived CDR1 and CDR2 are MDHEN and SYDVKM. The CDR3 length is 15 residues. The germline V and J ends were trimmed by 5 bases and 3 bases, with 15 bases remaining between them. The CDR3 DNA reads as TGTGCCAGCAGTCCTTCCTACACTAGGACAGATACGCAGTATTTT. Encoded protein: CASSPSYTRTDTQYF.

This CDR3 reads CASSTGGTGTYEQYF. In DNA, the CDR3 is TGTGCCAGCAGCACAGGGGGGACAGGAACCTACGAGCAGTACTTC. The V call is TRBV7-9, the J call TRBJ2-7, with 8 nucleotides matching TRBD1. Looked up from germline, CDR1 is SEHNR and CDR2 is FQNEAQ (reference sequence). Trimming at V came to 5 bases and at J to 2 bases, leaving 8 bases not matched to a gene. The CDR3 spans 15 residues.

This chain uses TRBV19 with TRBJ2-3; D call uncertain. Trimming left V 5 bases short and J 0 bases short, with 6 bases between. The germline V gene has CDR1 LNHDA and CDR2 SQIVND (reference sequence). The CDR3 sequence is 13 residues long. Written as DNA, the CDR3 is TGTGCCAGTAGTCCGGAGAGCACAGATACGCAGTATTTT. Translating it yields CASSPESTDTQYF.

This clone was recorded a few times. CDR3 sequence (DNA): TGCGCCAGCATGGTGACAGGGGGTTTAACCTACGAGCAGTACTTC. Its translation: CASMVTGGLTYEQYF. The chain has TRBV10-2 and TRBJ2-7, with TRBD1 matching 9 bases. CDR1 is WSHSY and CDR2 is SAAADI in the germline V gene. This CDR3 comprises 15 residues. V shed 7 bases, J shed 2 bases, and the junction held 9 bases outside the gene matches.

The rearrangement links TRBV4-1 to TRBJ2-5; TRBD2 matches at 7 bases. With V trimmed by 1 base and J by 5 bases, 4 bases remained unmatched. Germline V gene data show CDR1 as MGHRA and CDR2 as YSYEKL. The CDR3 is 14 amino acids. DNA for the CDR3: TGCGCCAGCAGCCAAGTAGGGAGGGAGGAGACCCAGTACTTC. Protein product: CASSQVGREETQYF.

The genes are TRBV11-2 and TRBJ2-7; D ambiguous. CDR1 SGHAT and CDR2 FQNNGV come from the germline V gene. Trimming pared 5 bases from V and 4 bases from J, leaving 18 bases between. This CDR3 region has 15 residues. As DNA, the CDR3 is TGTGCCAGCAGCCCTCGAGACTCACAAGTTTACGAGCAGTACTTC. Amino acid sequence: CASSPRDSQVYEQYF.

The chain couples TRBV11-2 to TRBJ2-5; maybe TRBD1 (7 bases). The CDR3 length is 15 residues. The germline gives CDR1 SGHAT, CDR2 FQNNGV. V was pared by 2 bases and J by 5 bases, with 15 bases between. The CDR3 sequence: CASSLRSGGWETQYF. DNA for the CDR3: TGTGCCAGCAGCTTACGTTCAGGGGGGTGGGAGACCCAGTACTTC.

The sample holds one count of this clone. Other DNA sequences in this sample translate to the same CDR3. The chain combines TRBV5-1 with TRBJ2-5, with D perhaps given as TRBD1 or TRBD2 (5 bases each). The CDR3 is 14 amino acids. V was shortened by 4 bases and J by 2 bases, with 12 bases between the two germline ends. Per germline, CDR1 SGHRS and CDR2 YFSETQ. The CDR3 DNA is TGCGCCAGCAGCCTCCGGGGCCTACAAGAGACCCAGTACTTC. As protein: CASSLRGLQETQYF.

A word on this clone: Additional DNA sequences in this sample encode the identical CDR3. The V and J genes are TRBV9 and TRBJ2-5, with 11 bases aligning to TRBD1. The V segment lost 4 bases and the J segment 5 bases; nucleotides outside the gene matches: 7. CDR1 is SGDLS and CDR2 is YYNGEE in the germline V gene. The CDR3 sequence is 15 residues long. CDR3: CASSLTGTGGETQYF. The CDR3 DNA follows: TGTGCCAGCAGCTTAACCGGGACAGGGGGTGAGACCCAGTACTTC.

Comment on this clone: The sample contains more than one DNA sequence encoding this CDR3. V and J are TRBV28 and TRBJ2-7; D gene ambiguous. CDR3 size: 12 residues. Between the trimmed V and J ends, which lost 6 bases and 3 bases, there was a span of 9 bases. The germline gives CDR1 MDHEN, CDR2 SYDVKM. CDR3 nucleotides: TGTGCCAGCAGCACGACGGTCTACGAGCAGTACTTC. Translation: CASSTTVYEQYF.

This clone was observed once. The chain uses TRBV5-1 and TRBJ2-7; no reliable D call. The V gene lost 4 bases and the J gene lost 6 bases, with 20 bases spanning the gap. The CDR3 totals 15 residues. Looked up from germline, CDR1 is SGHRS and CDR2 is YFSETQ. CDR3 region: CASSPDLYSSREQYF. The CDR3 DNA is TGCGCCAGCAGCCCGGACCTCTACTCGAGCCGCGAGCAGTACTTC.

Only one count was recorded for this clone. The J gene is TRBJ2-1, the V gene TRBV19; TRBD2 matches at 7 bases. Germline assignment: CDR1 LNHDA and CDR2 SQIVND (reference sequence). This CDR3 has 15 amino acids. The V segment lost 5 bases and the J segment 4 bases; nucleotides outside the gene matches: 8. The CDR3: CASSPGGLQYNEQFF. The CDR3 bases are TGTGCCAGTAGTCCGGGGGGTCTTCAGTACAATGAGCAGTTCTTC.